These T cell receptor beta chains were read from a single sample in a study of blood T cell repertoires in COVID-19. Some clones are missing from TCRdb's copy, which holds only in-frame ones; the method was immunoSEQ multiplex PCR. The table shows approximately 280,000 clones, with 80% to 85% occurring only once. Sequenced input: PBMCs or T cells enriched from blood (not recorded which). These receptors were collected from a man in his forties who had been exposed to COVID-19. Both conserved end residues are part of each CDR3. The order of the fields is clone size, V gene, D gene, J gene, CDR3 protein, CDR3 DNA. D genes are given only for firm matches. A clone size is listed for some rows: how often the clone was seen (once, few, many), or a class if it is expanded.

clone size: NA
V gene: TRBV11-3
D gene: NA
J gene: TRBJ1-1
CDR3 protein: CASSSNMNTEAFF
CDR3 DNA: TGTGCCAGCAGCTCCAACATGAACACTGAAGCTTTCTTT

clone size: once
V gene: TRBV3-1/TRBV3-2
D gene: NA
J gene: TRBJ1-2
CDR3 protein: CASSQDLEGRKDYTF
CDR3 DNA: TGTGCCAGCAGCCAAGATCTGGAGGGACGAAAAGACTACACCTTC

clone size: NA
V gene: TRBV5-5
D gene: NA
J gene: TRBJ1-1
CDR3 protein: CASSAPSATEAFF
CDR3 DNA: TGTGCCAGCAGCGCCCCCAGCGCCACTGAAGCTTTCTTT

clone size: NA
V gene: TRBV27
D gene: NA
J gene: TRBJ2-7
CDR3 protein: CASSLRARDSFYEQYF
CDR3 DNA: TGTGCCAGCAGTTTACGTGCGCGGGATTCTTTCTACGAGCAGTACTTC

clone size: NA
V gene: TRBV5-6
D gene: NA
J gene: TRBJ2-1
CDR3 protein: CASSSYYNEQFF
CDR3 DNA: TGTGCCAGCAGCTCGTACTACAATGAGCAGTTCTTC

clone size: NA
V gene: TRBV27
D gene: TRBD1
J gene: TRBJ1-5
CDR3 protein: CASKGQTNQPQHF
CDR3 DNA: TGTGCCAGCAAGGGACAGACGAATCAGCCCCAGCATTTT

clone size: NA
V gene: TRBV5-1
D gene: TRBD1
J gene: TRBJ1-2
CDR3 protein: CASSSPQGSYGYTF
CDR3 DNA: TGCGCCAGCAGCTCCCCACAGGGGAGCTATGGCTACACCTTC

clone size: NA
V gene: TRBV19
D gene: TRBD2
J gene: TRBJ2-1
CDR3 protein: CASSIASGRRVEQFF
CDR3 DNA: TGTGCCAGTAGTATCGCTAGCGGGAGGAGGGTTGAGCAGTTCTTC

clone size: NA
V gene: TRBV25-1
D gene: NA
J gene: TRBJ1-2
CDR3 protein: CASSQVQGEYGYTF
CDR3 DNA: TGTGCCAGCAGCCAGGTACAGGGAGAGTATGGCTACACCTTC

clone size: NA
V gene: TRBV4-1
D gene: TRBD2
J gene: TRBJ2-3
CDR3 protein: CASSHRGGSRTSGRDTQYF
CDR3 DNA: TGCGCCAGCAGCCATCGAGGGGGGTCTAGGACTAGCGGGAGAGATACGCAGTATTTT

clone size: NA
V gene: TRBV10-3
D gene: TRBD2
J gene: TRBJ2-5
CDR3 protein: CAISGEASGEETQYF
CDR3 DNA: TGTGCCATCAGTGGGGAGGCTAGCGGGGAAGAGACCCAGTACTTC

clone size: NA
V gene: TRBV5-6
D gene: NA
J gene: TRBJ1-4
CDR3 protein: CASLALGQGDEKLFF
CDR3 DNA: TGTGCCAGCTTGGCCCTAGGGCAGGGCGATGAAAAACTGTTTTTT

clone size: few
V gene: TRBV2
D gene: TRBD1
J gene: TRBJ2-2
CDR3 protein: CASSPGQGLTGELFF
CDR3 DNA: TGTGCCAGCAGCCCGGGACAGGGTCTCACCGGGGAGCTGTTTTTT